This TCR beta chain was sequenced for a study of T cells in localized non-small cell lung cancer. Study-wide results and limits: Longer overall survival accompanied higher blood T cell density. A median about 62 of the top 100 tumor clones appeared in adjacent lung. Uninvolved nearby lung showed the greatest T cell clonality, exceeding that found in tumor. Multi-region tumor sequencing was not done, so intratumor heterogeneity could not be excluded.

Clones were read by immunoSEQ multiplex PCR, and TCRdb kept only the in-frame ones, dropping some. Here the sample spans about 7,300 clones, more than 20% being singletons. This clone was recorded a few times. The antigen remains unidentified. With V trimmed by 5 bases and J by 6 bases, 6 bases remained unmatched. The germline gives CDR1 SGHNT, CDR2 YENEEA. The CDR3 extends over 15 amino acids. The sequence derives from a man aged 35 to 70 with stage III squamous cell lung carcinoma. The material sequenced was lung tumor tissue, taken before any cancer treatment. The gene calls are TRBV11-3 and TRBJ2-2; the match to TRBD2 covers 10 bases. CDR3 nucleotides: TGTGCCAGCAGCGGGTGGCTAGCGGGAGCCGGGGAGCTGTTTTTT. It specifies CASSGWLAGAGELFF.